The following is a T cell receptor beta chain sequence with its context. Authors' data handling: From reference gene primer amplification, estimates of nucleated cell counts were derived. Here immunoSEQ multiplex PCR was the method, and the copy in TCRdb shows in-frame clones only, minus some. V, J and clone size were drawn from that table, and D and trimming were deduced from the DNA. The sample has tens of thousands of clones, over 85% seen once; the top ten hold 6.3%. The sample comes from a study of blood T cell repertoires in COVID-19. Study at large: Material from acute and convalescent COVID-19 was sourced from the United States, Italy and Spain. The cDNA or gDNA used as material had been derived from T cells, B-cell-depleted T cells, or PBMCs.

There are 16 residues in the CDR3. V was trimmed by 7 bases and J by 3 bases, leaving 18 bases between them. The germline gives CDR1 MGHRA, CDR2 YSYEKL. The receptor was derived from a woman at least 80 years old with active COVID-19. The chain combines TRBV4-1 with TRBJ1-4, with a tentative D call TRBD1 (6 bases). Sequencing was carried out using peripheral blood. The CDR3 DNA is TGCGCCAGCACAAACTTCGGGACAACAGCTAATGAAAAACTGTTTTTT. Protein sequence: CASTNFGTTANEKLFF.